What follows are 12 T cell receptor beta chains derived from one specimen sequenced in a study of identical twins. MiXCR, run by TCRdb on the 5' RACE reads, gives a single entry per CDR3 protein. In the table there are hundreds of thousands of distinct CDR3 sequences, 5.5% to 8% of which are singletons. The data were also submitted as part of a second study, on yellow fever vaccine responses in identical twins.

The source material was memory (CD45RO+) T cells sorted from blood. The receptor set was obtained from a woman aged 18 to 35 in good health.

There are a few counts of this clonotype. The chain links TRBV7-9 to TRBJ2-2; TRBD1 aligns across 9 bases. Germline V gene sequence: CDR1 SEHNR, CDR2 FQNEAQ (reference sequence). J lost 5 bases, V lost 0 bases, and 7 bases had no gene match. The CDR3 is 17 residues long. The CDR3: CASSLAAGTGITGELFF. The DNA of the CDR3 is TGTGCCAGCAGCTTAGCCGCCGGGACAGGGATTACCGGGGAGCTGTTTTTT.

The chain is built from TRBV20-1 and TRBJ1-2, with 7 bases that match TRBD1. CDR3 length: 12 residues. Germline-derived CDR1 and CDR2 are DFQATT and SNEGSKA (reference sequence). V lost 1 base to trimming and J lost 8 bases; unmatched junction nucleotides: 4. DNA for the CDR3: TGCAGTGCTAGAGGACAGGGAGAAGGCTACACCTTC. Its protein is CSARGQGEGYTF.

The CDR3 reads CASSSEETGPSTDTQYF. The CDR3 DNA reads as TGTGCCAGCAGCTCCGAGGAGACAGGGCCTAGCACAGATACGCAGTATTTT. This chain joins TRBV7-6 and TRBJ2-3, with TRBD1 identical over 7 bases. CDR1 and CDR2 from the germline V gene are SGHVS and FNYEAQ. The CDR3 sequence is 17 residues long. The V and J ends lost 4 bases and 0 bases, in that order; junction bases with no gene match: 10.

This clonotype was seen ten or more times. The chain employs TRBV7-3 and TRBJ2-1; D perhaps matches TRBD2 (6 bases). Germline loops: CDR1 SGHTA, CDR2 FQGTGA. The CDR3 has 17 residues. V shed 3 bases and J shed 2 bases, with 17 bases lying between them. The chain's CDR3 is CASSLGPSVATYNEQFF. As DNA, the CDR3 is TGTGCCAGCAGCTTGGGCCCTAGCGTGGCCACCTACAATGAGCAGTTCTTC.

In this sample, this clonotype turned up many times. The chain employs TRBV7-2 and TRBJ2-1; 8 bases are shared with TRBD1. The CDR3 has 15 amino acids. The germline V gene encodes CDR1 SGHTA and CDR2 FQGNSA. Trimming at V came to 2 bases and at J to 2 bases, leaving 2 bases not matched to a gene. The CDR3 is CASSLRGQAYNEQFF. The CDR3 coding sequence is TGTGCCAGCAGCTTAAGGGGACAGGCCTACAATGAGCAGTTCTTC.

The chain employs TRBV25-1 and TRBJ2-2, with 8 nucleotides matching TRBD2. V was pared by 3 bases and J by 6 bases, with 3 bases of the junction left unmatched. The CDR3 loop spans 14 amino acids. CDR1 is MGHDK and CDR2 is SYGVNS in the germline V gene. CDR3: CASSDGLAAGELFF. As DNA, the CDR3 is TGTGCCAGCAGTGACGGACTAGCAGCCGGGGAGCTGTTTTTT.

This chain links TRBV15 with TRBJ1-5; D possibly corresponds to TRBD1 (5 bases). Between the trimmed V and J ends, which lost 2 bases and 5 bases, there was a span of 10 bases. The germline CDR1 and CDR2 sequences are LNHNV and YYDKDF (reference sequence). The CDR3 is 14 amino acids. The CDR3 bases are TGTGCCACCAGCAGACGGGGACCGGATCAGCCCCAGCATTTT. It codes for CATSRRGPDQPQHF. The whole variable domain, filled in from reference TRBV15 and TRBJ1-5, reads DAMVIQNPRYQVTQFGKPVTLSCSQTLNHNVMYWYQQKSSQAPKLLFHYYDKDFNNEADTPDNFQSRRPNTSFCFLDIRSPGLGDTAMYLCATSRRGPDQPQHFGDGTRLSIL.

This clonotype was counted only a few times. The gene calls are TRBV2 and TRBJ1-5, with D perhaps matching TRBD1 (6 bases). CDR3 size: 16 residues. CDR1 SNHLY and CDR2 FYNNEI come from the germline V gene. V was trimmed by 9 bases and J by 0 bases, leaving 18 bases between them. CDR3 protein: CASKQGPAYSNQPQHF. The CDR3 DNA follows: TGTGCCAGTAAACAGGGTCCCGCATATAGCAATCAGCCCCAGCATTTT.

This rearrangement joins TRBV18 to TRBJ1-5, with 7 bases that match TRBD1. Germline CDR1 reads KGHSH; CDR2 reads LQKENI. Germline trimming cut 4 bases from V and 2 bases from J; bases unmatched to any gene: 8. CDR3 size: 16 residues. The CDR3 loop reads CASSRGQASGNQPQHF. The DNA of the CDR3 is TGTGCCAGCTCACGAGGACAGGCTAGTGGCAATCAGCCCCAGCATTTT.

As DNA, the CDR3 is TGTGCCAGCAGGAAGCGGGAGGGCCTTGAGTACTTC. This translates into CASRKREGLEYF. V and J are TRBV28 and TRBJ2-7; 10 bases align to TRBD2. This CDR3 has 12 amino acids. Trimming cost V 6 bases and J 11 bases; bases outside gene matches: 7. CDR1 MDHEN and CDR2 SYDVKM come from the germline V gene.

Ten or more counts support this clonotype. The chain's CDR3 is CASSLRAFNQPQHF. DNA of the CDR3: TGTGCCAGCTCACTCCGGGCCTTTAATCAGCCCCAGCATTTT. The chain links TRBV18 to TRBJ1-5; D unclear. The CDR3 is made up of 14 amino acids. V gave up 4 bases and J gave up 4 bases, with 11 bases separating them. Germline V lookup: CDR1 KGHSH, CDR2 LQKENI.

This clonotype was seen ten or more times. The J gene is TRBJ2-7, the V gene TRBV7-3, with 11 nucleotides matching TRBD1. V gave up 2 bases and J gave up 4 bases; unmatched junction bases: 4. Germline CDR1 SGHTA, CDR2 FQGTGA. The CDR3 totals 15 residues. CDR3 sequence: CASSLHGTGGYEQYF. The CDR3 region has the DNA TGTGCCAGCAGCTTACATGGGACAGGGGGTTACGAGCAGTACTTC.